These 29 T cell receptor beta chains originate from one sample sequenced in a study of OX40 agonist ivuxolimab in advanced cancers. Method: immunoSEQ multiplex PCR; TCRdb's copy keeps in-frame clones and lacks some. This sample carries about 80,000 clones, approximately 84% of them seen once, and the ten largest clones take approximately 25%. The sample in question was CD4+ or CD8+ T cells sorted from blood, obtained in a trial of the OX40 agonist ivuxolimab. These receptors came from an adult with an advanced solid tumor such as melanoma, head and neck, liver or kidney cancer.

This chain uses TRBV11-3 with TRBJ1-1, with a possible D match to TRBD1 (5 bases). Germline assignment: CDR1 SGHNT and CDR2 YENEEA. The CDR3 extends over 13 amino acids. Trimming left V 5 bases short and J 6 bases short, with 13 bases between. CDR3 in DNA: TGTGCCAGCAGCCTAAACAGGTATGCTGAAGCTTTCTTT. It specifies CASSLNRYAEAFF.

A few counts support this clone. The chain links TRBV19 to TRBJ1-3; D gene unclear. Trimming took 3 bases from V and 0 from J, leaving 15 bases between them. Germline V gene data show CDR1 as LNHDA and CDR2 as SQIVND (reference sequence). The CDR3 consists of 17 residues. The CDR3 sequence: CASSIVYTISSGNTIYF. The CDR3 nucleotides are TGTGCCAGTAGTATCGTCTATACTATTTCCTCTGGAAACACCATATATTTT.

This clone showed up just once. This chain connects TRBV2 to TRBJ1-6; D is unclear. V lost 6 bases to trimming and J lost 4 bases, with 10 bases between them. CDR1 SNHLY and CDR2 FYNNEI come from the germline V gene. CDR3 length: 14 residues. The CDR3: CASRTAEYNSPLHF. Here the CDR3 DNA reads TGTGCCAGCAGAACCGCCGAATATAATTCACCCCTCCACTTT.

The chain carries TRBV5-1 and TRBJ2-5; D perhaps matches TRBD2 (5 bases). Germline V gives CDR1 SGHRS, CDR2 YFSETQ. This CDR3 spans 15 amino acids. Trimming took off 1 base at V and 2 bases at J, with 12 bases between the two ends. CDR3 DNA: TGCGCCAGCAGCTTGTCGCCTAGCACTCAAGAGACCCAGTACTTC. This gives the protein CASSLSPSTQETQYF.

The rearrangement joins TRBV11-2 to TRBJ2-1, with TRBD1 identical over 9 bases. Germline V gene data show CDR1 as SGHAT and CDR2 as FQNNGV. The CDR3 has 17 amino acids. V gave up 2 bases and J gave up 3 bases; unmatched junction bases: 8. CDR3 region: CASSLRSRGQGYNEQFF. The CDR3 region has the DNA TGTGCCAGCAGCTTAAGGAGTAGGGGACAGGGCTACAATGAGCAGTTCTTC.

J is TRBJ2-7 and V is TRBV7-8; D remains unclear. The germline gives CDR1 SGHVS, CDR2 FQNEAQ. This CDR3 comprises 12 residues. V was cut by 4 bases and J by 5 bases, with 9 bases left in between. CDR3 region: CASSSWTDEQYF. DNA for the CDR3: TGTGCCAGCAGCTCCTGGACGGACGAGCAGTACTTC.

This clone turned up a few times. The chain employs TRBV28 and TRBJ1-5, with D perhaps TRBD1 (5 bases). The CDR3 has 18 amino acids. Germline V lookup: CDR1 MDHEN, CDR2 SYDVKM. V was trimmed by 6 bases and J by 0 bases, leaving 21 bases between them. Here the CDR3 reads CASREPGPTAYSNQPQHF. In nucleotides, the CDR3 is TGTGCCAGCAGGGAACCGGGACCGACTGCCTATAGCAATCAGCCCCAGCATTTT.

This clone turned up a few times. The CDR3 loop is CASSVHGQIAGGLTDTQYF. The DNA for the CDR3 is TGTGCCAGCAGCGTCCACGGTCAAATCGCGGGGGGCCTCACAGATACGCAGTATTTT. V usage is TRBV9 and J usage is TRBJ2-3, with 8 bases matching TRBD2. Trimming cost V 2 bases and J 2 bases; bases outside gene matches: 16. Germline V gene sequence: CDR1 SGDLS, CDR2 YYNGEE. This CDR3 region has 19 residues.

The chain uses TRBV9 and TRBJ1-2; TRBD1 aligns across 12 bases. The CDR3 contains 16 residues. V was pared by 3 bases and J by 4 bases, with 7 bases of the junction left unmatched. Germline CDR1 reads SGDLS; CDR2 reads YYNGEE. The CDR3 reads CASSASGTGGPYGYTF. CDR3 bases: TGTGCCAGCAGCGCATCCGGGACAGGGGGCCCCTATGGCTACACCTTC.

This clone was picked up a small number of times. This rearrangement joins TRBV5-6 to TRBJ1-2, with 7 bases identical to TRBD1. Germline CDR1 SGHDT, CDR2 YYEEEE. CDR3 length equals 12 residues. V shed 0 bases and J 9 bases; nucleotides not matched to a gene: 2. The CDR3 region is CASSLGGGSYTF. The DNA of the CDR3 is TGTGCCAGCAGCTTGGGAGGGGGCAGCTACACCTTC.

V and J are TRBV29-1 and TRBJ2-3; D may be TRBD1 (6 bases). Germline CDR1 is SQVTM and CDR2 is ANQGSEA. This CDR3 comprises 15 residues. The V gene lost 6 bases and the J gene lost 1 base, with 17 bases spanning the gap. As DNA, the CDR3 is TGCAGCGTAGGGGACAATAGTGGCCGCACAGATACGCAGTATTTT. As protein: CSVGDNSGRTDTQYF.

CDR3 DNA sequence: TGCGCCAGCAGGTGGGACATAACGAGCACAGATACGCAGTATTTT. Translation: CASRWDITSTDTQYF. V usage is TRBV10-1 and J usage is TRBJ2-3; possible D gene TRBD1, 6 bases. V gave up 6 bases and J gave up 0 bases, with 13 bases separating them. Germline V lookup: CDR1 WNHNN, CDR2 SYGVQD (reference sequence). The length of the CDR3 is 15 residues.

The genes are TRBV6-7 and TRBJ2-1, with a weak D call TRBD2 (6 bases). TRBV6-7 has ORF status, its function being uncertain. The length of the CDR3 is 16 residues. The V and J ends lost 2 bases and 0 bases respectively, with 11 bases between them. CDR3 residues: CASSYGGDTSYNEQFF. CDR3 nucleotides: TGTGCCAGCAGTTACGGCGGGGATACCTCCTACAATGAGCAGTTCTTC.

The chain joins TRBV7-8 to TRBJ2-1; 7 bases are a match to TRBD1. J gave up 8 bases and V 1 base, and 5 bases lay outside the gene matches. The CDR3 runs to 14 residues. Germline CDR1 SGHVS, CDR2 FQNEAQ. The CDR3 region has the DNA TGTGCCAGCAGCTTAGACCGGGACAGCTATGAGCAGTTCTTC. Protein sequence: CASSLDRDSYEQFF.

The chain is built from TRBV5-1 and TRBJ2-1; D unclear. The CDR3 contains 15 residues. The ends were cut back, 4 bases at V and 1 base at J, with 12 bases in the middle. Germline CDR1 is SGHRS and CDR2 is YFSETQ. CDR3 DNA: TGCGCCAGCAGCCCAGATAGTGGGTCCTACAATGAGCAGTTCTTC. This gives the protein CASSPDSGSYNEQFF.

V is TRBV19 and J is TRBJ1-1, with 9 bases that match TRBD1. The CDR3 sequence is 16 residues long. From germline, CDR1 is LNHDA and CDR2 SQIVND (reference sequence). Losses at the gene ends were 5 bases for V and 3 bases for J; bases not matched to a gene: 10. DNA for the CDR3: TGTGCCAGTAGTTCGCTTGCGGGACAGGGAGACACTGAAGCTTTCTTT. Translated, it gives CASSSLAGQGDTEAFF. Based on the CDR3 plus reference TRBV19 and TRBJ1-1, the full variable domain is DGGITQSPKYLFRKEGQNVTLSCEQNLNHDAMYWYRQDPGQGLRLIYYSQIVNDFQKGDIAEGYSVSREKKESFPLTVTSAQKNPTAFYLCASSSLAGQGDTEAFFGQGTRLTVV.

V usage is TRBV5-6 and J usage is TRBJ1-2; D is ambiguous. Trimming cost V 4 bases and J 5 bases, with 12 bases left between them. In germline, CDR1 is SGHDT, CDR2 YYEEEE. The CDR3 length is 13 residues. CDR3 protein: CASSTNGRYGYTF. DNA for the CDR3: TGTGCCAGCAGCACTAATGGGCGATATGGCTACACCTTC.

The genes are TRBV5-6 and TRBJ2-4; D not resolved. The CDR3 extends over 15 amino acids. V lost 0 bases and J lost 7, with 14 bases in between. The germline V gene has CDR1 SGHDT and CDR2 YYEEEE. This chain's CDR3 is CASSLDPTAGNIQYF. The DNA of the CDR3 is TGTGCCAGCAGCTTGGATCCAACAGCTGGGAACATTCAGTACTTC.

In DNA, the CDR3 is TGTGCCAGCAGGCGGGATTCAGACAGGCCATCCCCTGGGGGCGGGGAGCTGTTTTTT. The encoded protein is CASRRDSDRPSPGGGELFF. The chain is built from TRBV27 and TRBJ2-2; D could derive from TRBD1 or TRBD2 (6 bases each). CDR3 length: 19 amino acids. Per germline, CDR1 MNHEY and CDR2 SMNVEV (reference sequence). V lost 6 bases and J lost 7, with 30 bases in between.

This chain uses TRBV6-5 with TRBJ1-6, with 8 bases lining up with TRBD1. Germline V gene data show CDR1 as MNHEY and CDR2 as SVGAGI. With V trimmed by 2 bases and J by 8 bases, 5 bases remained unmatched. This CDR3 is built from 15 residues. CDR3 protein: CASSYAGGADSPLHF. The CDR3 DNA sequence: TGTGCCAGCAGTTACGCAGGGGGCGCGGATTCACCCCTCCACTTT.

The count of this clone is one. The rearrangement links TRBV19 to TRBJ2-3; perhaps D is TRBD1 or TRBD2 (5 bases each). The germline CDR1 and CDR2 sequences are LNHDA and SQIVND (reference sequence). Trimming pared 6 bases from V and 2 bases from J, leaving 12 bases between. This CDR3 comprises 14 residues. CDR3 region: CASRTGTSTDTQYF. The DNA for the CDR3 is TGTGCCAGTAGGACCGGGACCTCCACAGATACGCAGTATTTT.

The CDR3 DNA follows: TGTGCCTGGAGATCCTATAGGTTGGGGAGCACTGAAGCTTTCTTT. Translating gives CAWRSYRLGSTEAFF. The chain joins TRBV30 to TRBJ1-1; D is undetermined. Trimming took off 3 bases at V and 4 bases at J, with 18 bases between the two ends. This CDR3 spans 15 amino acids. Germline loops: CDR1 GTSNPN, CDR2 SVGIG (reference sequence).

The chain carries TRBV5-1 and TRBJ1-3, with D possibly matching TRBD1 (6 bases). Germline-derived CDR1 and CDR2 are SGHRS and YFSETQ. The CDR3 length is 16 residues. Deletions cut 4 bases from V and 0 bases from J, with 14 bases between. CDR3 nucleotides: TGCGCCAGCAGCGTACAAGGGGGTGCCTCTGGAAACACCATATATTTT. As protein: CASSVQGGASGNTIYF. Filled out from reference TRBV5-1 and TRBJ1-3, the complete variable domain reads KAGVTQTPRYLIKTRGQQVTLSCSPISGHRSVSWYQQTPGQGLQFLFEYFSETQRNKGNFPGRFSGRQFSNSRSEMNVSTLELGDSALYLCASSVQGGASGNTIYFGEGSWLTVV.

This rearrangement joins TRBV19 to TRBJ2-7; D is perhaps TRBD2 (5 bases). The germline V gene encodes CDR1 LNHDA and CDR2 SQIVND (reference sequence). Trimming took 4 bases from V and 1 from J, leaving 11 bases between them. This CDR3 contains 14 residues. The CDR3 protein is CASSTGWESYEQYF. The CDR3 coding sequence is TGTGCCAGTAGTACGGGGTGGGAGTCCTACGAGCAGTACTTC.

As for this clone: Within the sample, other DNA sequences also encode this same CDR3. The chain recombines TRBV7-9 with TRBJ1-2; unclear D gene. Per germline, CDR1 SEHNR and CDR2 FQNEAQ (reference sequence). This CDR3 contains 16 residues. Trimming pared 3 bases from V and 8 bases from J, leaving 22 bases between. The CDR3 sequence: CASSLAGGRLTRGYTF. In DNA, the CDR3 is TGTGCCAGCAGCTTGGCGGGAGGACGACTCACCCGCGGCTACACCTTC.

The J gene is TRBJ2-1, the V gene TRBV29-1; weak D call: TRBD1 (6 bases). Trimming took off 6 bases at V and 3 bases at J, with 9 bases between the two ends. Germline V gene data show CDR1 as SQVTM and CDR2 as ANQGSEA. This CDR3 comprises 12 residues. CDR3 loop: CSVLRGYNEQFF. The CDR3 region has the DNA TGCAGCGTCCTCAGGGGCTACAATGAGCAGTTCTTC.

The V gene is TRBV15, the J gene TRBJ2-7; possible D gene TRBD1, 5 bases. This CDR3 spans 14 amino acids. The germline CDR1 and CDR2 sequences are LNHNV and YYDKDF (reference sequence). Trimming removed 1 base from V and 5 bases from J, with 12 bases in between. The CDR3 bases are TGTGCCACCAGCAGAGGAAGGGGCAGGGACGAGCAGTACTTC. As protein: CATSRGRGRDEQYF.

The rearrangement links TRBV5-1 to TRBJ2-2; TRBD2 agrees at 9 bases. This CDR3 comprises 17 residues. Per the germline V gene, CDR1 is SGHRS and CDR2 is YFSETQ. The J segment lost 0 bases and the V segment lost 1 base, leaving 4 bases of the junction unmatched. CDR3 nucleotides: TGCGCCAGCAGCTTGATGCGGGGGGGTACGAACACCGGGGAGCTGTTTTTT. Translated, it gives CASSLMRGGTNTGELFF.

This chain joins TRBV28 and TRBJ1-5, with 8 positions matching TRBD1. Trimming at V came to 5 bases and at J to 5 bases, leaving 8 bases not matched to a gene. This CDR3 has 15 amino acids. The V gene's germline CDR1 is MDHEN and CDR2 SYDVKM. CDR3 DNA sequence: TGTGCCAGCAGTGTACGGGACAGGCAAGATCAGCCCCAGCATTTT. Residues: CASSVRDRQDQPQHF.